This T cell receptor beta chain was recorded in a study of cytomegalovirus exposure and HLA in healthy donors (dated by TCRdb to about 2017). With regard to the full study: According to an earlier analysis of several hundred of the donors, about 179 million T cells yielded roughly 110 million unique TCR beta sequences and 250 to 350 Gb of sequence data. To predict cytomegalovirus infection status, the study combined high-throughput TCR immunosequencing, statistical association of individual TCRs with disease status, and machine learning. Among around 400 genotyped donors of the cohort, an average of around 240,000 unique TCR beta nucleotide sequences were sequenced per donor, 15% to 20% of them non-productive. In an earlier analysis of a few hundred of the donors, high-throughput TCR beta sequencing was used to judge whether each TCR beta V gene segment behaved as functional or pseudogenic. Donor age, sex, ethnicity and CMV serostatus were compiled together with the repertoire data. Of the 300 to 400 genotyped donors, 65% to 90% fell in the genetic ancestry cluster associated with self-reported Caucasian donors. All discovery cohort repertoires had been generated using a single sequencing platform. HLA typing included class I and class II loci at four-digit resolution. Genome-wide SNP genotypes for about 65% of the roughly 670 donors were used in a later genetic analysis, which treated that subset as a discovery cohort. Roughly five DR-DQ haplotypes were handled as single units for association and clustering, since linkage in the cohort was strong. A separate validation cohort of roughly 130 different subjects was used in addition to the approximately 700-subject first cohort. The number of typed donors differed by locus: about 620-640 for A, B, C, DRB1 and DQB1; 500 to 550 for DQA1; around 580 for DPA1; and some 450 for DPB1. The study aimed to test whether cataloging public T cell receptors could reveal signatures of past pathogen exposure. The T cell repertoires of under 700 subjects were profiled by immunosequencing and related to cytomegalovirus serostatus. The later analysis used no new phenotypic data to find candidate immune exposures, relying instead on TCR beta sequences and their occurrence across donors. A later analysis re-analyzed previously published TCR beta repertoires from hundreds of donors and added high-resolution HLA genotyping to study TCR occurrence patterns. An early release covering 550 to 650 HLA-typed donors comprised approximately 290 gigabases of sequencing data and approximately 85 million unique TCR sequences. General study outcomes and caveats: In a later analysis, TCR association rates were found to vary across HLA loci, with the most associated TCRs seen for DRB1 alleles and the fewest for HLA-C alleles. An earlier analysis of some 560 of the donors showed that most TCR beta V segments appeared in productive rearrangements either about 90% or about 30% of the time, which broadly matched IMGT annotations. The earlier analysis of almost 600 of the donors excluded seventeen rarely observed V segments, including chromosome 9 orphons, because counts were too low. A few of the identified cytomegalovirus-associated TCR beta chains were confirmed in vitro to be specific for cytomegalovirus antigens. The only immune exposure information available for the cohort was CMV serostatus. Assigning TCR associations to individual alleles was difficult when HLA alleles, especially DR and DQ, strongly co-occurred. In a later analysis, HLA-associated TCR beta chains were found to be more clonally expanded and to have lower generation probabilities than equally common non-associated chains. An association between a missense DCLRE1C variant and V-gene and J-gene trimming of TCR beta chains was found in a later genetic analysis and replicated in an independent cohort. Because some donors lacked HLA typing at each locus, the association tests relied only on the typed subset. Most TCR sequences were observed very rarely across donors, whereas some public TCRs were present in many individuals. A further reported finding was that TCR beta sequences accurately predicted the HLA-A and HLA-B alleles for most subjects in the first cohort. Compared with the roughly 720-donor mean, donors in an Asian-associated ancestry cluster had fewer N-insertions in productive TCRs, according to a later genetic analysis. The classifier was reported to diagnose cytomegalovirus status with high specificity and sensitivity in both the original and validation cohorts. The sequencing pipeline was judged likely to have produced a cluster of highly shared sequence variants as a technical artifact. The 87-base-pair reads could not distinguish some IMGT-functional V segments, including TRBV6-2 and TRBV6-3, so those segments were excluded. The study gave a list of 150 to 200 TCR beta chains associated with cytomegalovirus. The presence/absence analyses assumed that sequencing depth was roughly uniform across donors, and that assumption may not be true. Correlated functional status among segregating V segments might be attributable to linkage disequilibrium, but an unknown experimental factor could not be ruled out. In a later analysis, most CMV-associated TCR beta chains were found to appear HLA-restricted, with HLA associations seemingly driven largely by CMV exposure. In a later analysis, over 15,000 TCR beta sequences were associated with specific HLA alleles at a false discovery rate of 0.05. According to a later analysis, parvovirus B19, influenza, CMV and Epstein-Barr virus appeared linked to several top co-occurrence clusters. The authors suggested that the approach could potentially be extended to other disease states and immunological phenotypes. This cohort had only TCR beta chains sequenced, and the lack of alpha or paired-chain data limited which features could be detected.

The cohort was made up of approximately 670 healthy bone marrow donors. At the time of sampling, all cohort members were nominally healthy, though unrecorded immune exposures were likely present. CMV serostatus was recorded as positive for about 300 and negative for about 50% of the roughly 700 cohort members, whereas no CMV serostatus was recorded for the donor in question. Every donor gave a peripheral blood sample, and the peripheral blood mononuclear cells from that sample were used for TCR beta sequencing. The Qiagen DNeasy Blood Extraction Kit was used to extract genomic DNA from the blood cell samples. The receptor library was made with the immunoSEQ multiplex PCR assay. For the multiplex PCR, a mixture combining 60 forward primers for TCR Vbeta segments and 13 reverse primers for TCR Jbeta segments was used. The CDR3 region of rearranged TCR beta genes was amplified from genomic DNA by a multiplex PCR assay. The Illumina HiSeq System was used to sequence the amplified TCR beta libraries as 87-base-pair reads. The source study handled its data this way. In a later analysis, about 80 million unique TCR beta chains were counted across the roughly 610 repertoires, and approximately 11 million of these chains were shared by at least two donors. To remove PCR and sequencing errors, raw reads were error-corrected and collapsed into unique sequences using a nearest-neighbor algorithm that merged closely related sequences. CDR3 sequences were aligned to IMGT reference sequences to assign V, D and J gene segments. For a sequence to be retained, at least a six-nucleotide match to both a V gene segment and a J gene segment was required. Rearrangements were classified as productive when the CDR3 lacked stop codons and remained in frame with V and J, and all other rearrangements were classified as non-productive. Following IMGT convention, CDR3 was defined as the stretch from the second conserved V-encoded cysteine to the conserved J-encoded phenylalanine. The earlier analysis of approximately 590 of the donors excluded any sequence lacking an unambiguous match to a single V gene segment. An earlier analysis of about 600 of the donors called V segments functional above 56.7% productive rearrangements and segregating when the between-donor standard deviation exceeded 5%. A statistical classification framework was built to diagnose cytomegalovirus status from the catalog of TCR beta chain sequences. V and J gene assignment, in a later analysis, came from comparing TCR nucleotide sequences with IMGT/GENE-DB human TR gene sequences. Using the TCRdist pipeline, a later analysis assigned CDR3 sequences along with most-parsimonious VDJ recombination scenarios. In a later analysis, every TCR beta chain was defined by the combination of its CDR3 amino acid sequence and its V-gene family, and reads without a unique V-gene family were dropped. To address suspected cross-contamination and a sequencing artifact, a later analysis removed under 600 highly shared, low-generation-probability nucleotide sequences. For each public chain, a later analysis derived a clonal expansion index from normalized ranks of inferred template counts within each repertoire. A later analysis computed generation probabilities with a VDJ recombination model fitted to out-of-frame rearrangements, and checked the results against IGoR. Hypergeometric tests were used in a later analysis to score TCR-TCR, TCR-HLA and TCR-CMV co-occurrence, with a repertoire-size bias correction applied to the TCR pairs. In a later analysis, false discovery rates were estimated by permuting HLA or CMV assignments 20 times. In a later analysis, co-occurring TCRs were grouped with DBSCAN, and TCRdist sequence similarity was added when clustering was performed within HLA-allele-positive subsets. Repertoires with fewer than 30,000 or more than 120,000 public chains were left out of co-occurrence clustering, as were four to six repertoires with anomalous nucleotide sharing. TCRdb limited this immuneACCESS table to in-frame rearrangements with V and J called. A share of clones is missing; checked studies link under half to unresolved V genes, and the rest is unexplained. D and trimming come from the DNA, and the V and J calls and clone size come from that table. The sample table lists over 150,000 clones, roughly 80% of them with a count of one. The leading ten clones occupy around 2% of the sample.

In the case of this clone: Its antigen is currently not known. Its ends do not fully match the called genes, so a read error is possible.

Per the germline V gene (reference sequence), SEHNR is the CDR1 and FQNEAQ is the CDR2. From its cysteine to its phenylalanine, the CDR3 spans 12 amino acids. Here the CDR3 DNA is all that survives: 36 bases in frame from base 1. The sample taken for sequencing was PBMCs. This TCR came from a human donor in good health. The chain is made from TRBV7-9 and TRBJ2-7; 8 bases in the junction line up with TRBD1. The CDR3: CASSSMTGELYF. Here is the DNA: TGTGCCAGCAGCTCCATGACAGGGGAGCTGTACTTC.